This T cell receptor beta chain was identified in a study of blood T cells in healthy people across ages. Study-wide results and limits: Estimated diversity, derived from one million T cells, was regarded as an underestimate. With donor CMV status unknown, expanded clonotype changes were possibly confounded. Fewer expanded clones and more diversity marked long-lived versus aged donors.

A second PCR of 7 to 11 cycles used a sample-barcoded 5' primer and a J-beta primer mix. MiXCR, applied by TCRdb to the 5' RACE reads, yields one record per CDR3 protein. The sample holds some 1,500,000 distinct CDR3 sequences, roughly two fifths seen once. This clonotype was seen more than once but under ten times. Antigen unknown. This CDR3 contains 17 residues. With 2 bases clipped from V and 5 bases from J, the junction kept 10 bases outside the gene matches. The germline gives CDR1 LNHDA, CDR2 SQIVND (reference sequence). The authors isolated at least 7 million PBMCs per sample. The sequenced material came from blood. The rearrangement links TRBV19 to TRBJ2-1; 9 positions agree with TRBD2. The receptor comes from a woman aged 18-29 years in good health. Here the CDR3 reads CASSIFVSGSSHNEQFF. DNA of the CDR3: TGTGCCAGTAGTATATTCGTTAGCGGGAGTTCCCACAATGAGCAGTTCTTC.